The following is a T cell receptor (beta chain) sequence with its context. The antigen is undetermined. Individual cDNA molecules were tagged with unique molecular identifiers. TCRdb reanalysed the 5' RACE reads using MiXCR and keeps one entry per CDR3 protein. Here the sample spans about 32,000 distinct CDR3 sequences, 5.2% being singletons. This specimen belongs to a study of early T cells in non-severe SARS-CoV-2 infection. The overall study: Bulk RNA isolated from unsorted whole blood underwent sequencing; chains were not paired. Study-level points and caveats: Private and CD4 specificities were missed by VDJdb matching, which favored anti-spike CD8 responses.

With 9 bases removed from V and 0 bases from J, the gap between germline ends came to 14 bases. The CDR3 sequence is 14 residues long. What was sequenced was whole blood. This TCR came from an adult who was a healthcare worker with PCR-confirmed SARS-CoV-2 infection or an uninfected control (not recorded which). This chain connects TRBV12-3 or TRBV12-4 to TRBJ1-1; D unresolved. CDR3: CASRRGRMNTEAFF. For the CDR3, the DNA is TGTGCCAGTCGGCGCGGTAGGATGAACACTGAAGCTTTCTTT.